Below are 12 T cell receptor beta chains sequenced from a single sample in a study of blood T cell repertoires in COVID-19. Assay: immunoSEQ multiplex PCR; the TCRdb copy retains only in-frame clones and omits some. The sample holds some 150,000 clones, 88% seen once. The sequenced material came from PBMCs or T cells enriched from blood (not recorded which). These receptors came from a woman aged 30 to 39 with acute COVID-19.

This chain uses TRBV3-1 (or the pseudogene TRBV3-2) with TRBJ2-6, with D uncertain. The germline CDR1 and CDR2 sequences are LGHDT and YNNKEL (reference sequence). V was shortened by 4 bases and J by 0 bases, with 7 bases between the two germline ends. The CDR3 length is 15 residues. CDR3: CASSPRSSGANVLTF. As DNA, the CDR3 is TGTGCCAGCAGCCCACGGAGCTCTGGGGCCAACGTCCTGACTTTC.

V and J are TRBV27 and TRBJ2-1, with 12 bases lining up with TRBD2. Per germline, CDR1 MNHEY and CDR2 SMNVEV (reference sequence). The CDR3 covers 17 residues. Losses at the gene ends were 1 base for V and 8 bases for J; bases not matched to a gene: 9. The CDR3 DNA follows: TGTGCCAGCAGTTTATTACTAGCGGGAGGCCCTAAGTATGAGCAGTTCTTC. It encodes CASSLLLAGGPKYEQFF.

The rearrangement links TRBV4-1 to TRBJ1-1; D remains unclear. Germline V CDR1 and CDR2: MGHRA, YSYEKL. Trimming left V 0 bases short and J 4 bases short, with 6 bases between. The CDR3 spans 13 residues. The CDR3 reads CASSQERATEAFF. The CDR3 bases are TGCGCCAGCAGCCAAGAGCGGGCCACTGAAGCTTTCTTT.

CDR3 residues: CASSFLGAEQYF. For the CDR3, the DNA is TGTGCCAGCAGTTTCCTGGGGGCCGAGCAGTACTTC. The V call is TRBV27, the J call TRBJ2-7, with D perhaps TRBD1 (6 bases). This CDR3 contains 12 residues. V dropped 3 bases and J dropped 6 bases, with 9 bases sitting between them. Looked up from germline, CDR1 is MNHEY and CDR2 is SMNVEV (reference sequence).

This chain uses TRBV7-8 with TRBJ2-1, with D possibly being TRBD1 (6 bases). Looked up from germline, CDR1 is SGHVS and CDR2 is FQNEAQ. The V end lost 3 bases, the J end lost 8 bases, and 17 bases lay between the germline ends. The CDR3 has 15 amino acids. CDR3 amino acids: CASSLGHLATYEQFF. The CDR3 coding sequence is TGTGCCAGCAGCTTGGGACACCTCGCCACGTATGAGCAGTTCTTC.

V is TRBV27 and J is TRBJ2-1, with 7 positions matching TRBD2. Trimming cost V 2 bases and J 3 bases; bases outside gene matches: 4. This CDR3 comprises 15 residues. CDR1 is MNHEY and CDR2 is SMNVEV in the germline V gene (reference sequence). The CDR3 bases are TGTGCCAGCAGTTTAACAGGCGGGGGCTACAATGAGCAGTTCTTC. It specifies CASSLTGGGYNEQFF.

The J gene is TRBJ1-5, the V gene TRBV30; D not resolved. Trimming shortened V by 1 base and J by 6 bases, and 7 bases separated the two germline ends. The CDR3 spans 12 residues. The V gene's germline CDR1 is GTSNPN and CDR2 SVGIG (reference sequence). The CDR3 spells CAWSDAGQPQHF. The CDR3 region has the DNA TGTGCCTGGAGTGACGCGGGTCAGCCCCAGCATTTT.

The J gene is TRBJ2-5, the V gene TRBV19, with 9 nucleotides matching TRBD1. Germline V gene sequence: CDR1 LNHDA, CDR2 SQIVND (reference sequence). CDR3 length: 13 residues. Trimming cost V 5 bases and J 5 bases; bases outside gene matches: 3. The CDR3 sequence is CASSRTGVETQYF. For the CDR3, the DNA is TGTGCCAGTAGTCGGACAGGGGTGGAGACCCAGTACTTC.

The V and J genes are TRBV6-2 or TRBV6-3 and TRBJ2-7, with no clear D. In germline, CDR1 is MNHEY, CDR2 SVGEGT. The V and J ends lost 6 bases and 0 bases respectively, with 6 bases between them. The CDR3 runs to 12 residues. The CDR3 is CASSSSSYEQYF. The CDR3 DNA sequence: TGTGCCAGCAGCTCTAGCTCCTACGAGCAGTACTTC.

The chain carries TRBV7-9 and TRBJ1-5, with D maybe TRBD1 (5 bases). The germline V gene encodes CDR1 SEHNR and CDR2 FQNEAQ (reference sequence). The V gene lost 1 base and the J gene lost 6 bases, with 16 bases spanning the gap. The CDR3 covers 16 residues. The CDR3 coding sequence is TGTGCCAGCAGCTTAGTTGGGCAGGGAAGGGGTCAGCCCCAGCATTTT. It translates to CASSLVGQGRGQPQHF.

V gene TRBV27 combines with J gene TRBJ2-7; 15 nucleotides line up with TRBD2. Germline V lookup: CDR1 MNHEY, CDR2 SMNVEV (reference sequence). V shed 2 bases, J shed 5 bases, and the junction held 4 bases outside the gene matches. The length of the CDR3 is 16 residues. The CDR3 here is CASSLKGLAGGNEQYF. For the CDR3, the DNA is TGTGCCAGCAGTTTAAAGGGACTAGCGGGAGGCAACGAGCAGTACTTC.

The V call is TRBV27, the J call TRBJ1-6, with a tentative D call TRBD1 (5 bases). The germline V and J ends were trimmed by 3 bases and 10 bases, with 16 bases remaining between them. The V gene's germline CDR1 is MNHEY and CDR2 SMNVEV (reference sequence). The CDR3 totals 15 residues. This CDR3 is CASSLQEGTYSPLHF. The CDR3 DNA reads as TGTGCCAGCAGTTTGCAGGAGGGGACGTACTCACCCCTCCACTTT.